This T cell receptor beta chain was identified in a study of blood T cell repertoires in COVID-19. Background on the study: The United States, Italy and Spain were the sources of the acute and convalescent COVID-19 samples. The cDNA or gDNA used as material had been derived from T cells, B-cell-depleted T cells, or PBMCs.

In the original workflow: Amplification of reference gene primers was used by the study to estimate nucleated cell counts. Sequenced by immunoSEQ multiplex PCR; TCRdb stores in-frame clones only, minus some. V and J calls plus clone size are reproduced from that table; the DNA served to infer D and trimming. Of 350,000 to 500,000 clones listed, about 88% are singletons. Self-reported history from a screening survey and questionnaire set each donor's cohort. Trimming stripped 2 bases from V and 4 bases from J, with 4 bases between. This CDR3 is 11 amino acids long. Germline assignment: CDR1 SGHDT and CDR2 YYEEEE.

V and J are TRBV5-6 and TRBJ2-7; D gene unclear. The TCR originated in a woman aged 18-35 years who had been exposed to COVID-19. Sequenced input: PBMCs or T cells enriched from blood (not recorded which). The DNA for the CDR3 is TGTGCCAGCAGCTTCTCTTACGAGCAGTACTTC. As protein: CASSFSYEQYF.